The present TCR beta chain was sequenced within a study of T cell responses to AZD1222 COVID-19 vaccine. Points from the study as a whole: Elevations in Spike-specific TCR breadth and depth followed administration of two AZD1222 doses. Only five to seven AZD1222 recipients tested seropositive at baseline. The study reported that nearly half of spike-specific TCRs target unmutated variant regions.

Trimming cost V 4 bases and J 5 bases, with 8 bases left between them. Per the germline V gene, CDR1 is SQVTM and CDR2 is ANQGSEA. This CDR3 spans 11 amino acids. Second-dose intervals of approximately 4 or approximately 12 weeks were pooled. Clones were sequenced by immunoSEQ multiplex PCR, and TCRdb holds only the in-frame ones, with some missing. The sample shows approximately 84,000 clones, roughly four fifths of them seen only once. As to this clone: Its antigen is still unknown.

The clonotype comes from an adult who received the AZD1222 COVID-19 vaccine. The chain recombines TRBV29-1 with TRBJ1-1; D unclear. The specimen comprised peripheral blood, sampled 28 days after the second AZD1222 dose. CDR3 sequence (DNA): TGCAGCGTTGTGACTTGGACTGAAGCTTTCTTT. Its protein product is CSVVTWTEAFF.